The 9 T cell receptor beta chains listed next were all sequenced from one sample in a study of blood T cell repertoires in COVID-19. Libraries were prepared by immunoSEQ multiplex PCR; TCRdb keeps only in-frame clonotypes and omits some of them. Among about 43,000 clones listed, approximately 87% were seen once. The sequencing input was peripheral blood. These receptors originate from a man aged 40-49 years with COVID-19, enrolled during active disease.

The genes are TRBV21-1 and TRBJ2-7; the table's TRBD2 call for D was not verified on the DNA. TRBV21-1 is deemed a pseudogene. The CDR3 covers 12 residues. The CDR3 here is CASSKALHEQYF. The CDR3 DNA is TGTGCCAGCAGCAAAGCGCTACACGAGCAGTACTTC.

The V call is TRBV28, the J call TRBJ1-1; TRBD1 aligns across 7 bases. The CDR3 is 14 amino acids. Germline V gene lookup returns CDR1 MDHEN and CDR2 SYDVKM. Trimming removed 6 bases from V and 6 bases from J; junction bases left unmatched: 10. CDR3 coding DNA: TGTGCCAGCAGCCTGACAGGGTCCAACGCTGAAGCTTTCTTT. Translating gives CASSLTGSNAEAFF.

The rearrangement links TRBV6-6 to TRBJ2-2; 9 positions agree with TRBD2. The J segment lost 5 bases and the V segment lost 9 bases, leaving 10 bases of the junction unmatched. The V gene's germline CDR1 is MNHNY and CDR2 SVGAGI (reference sequence). There are 15 residues in the CDR3. As DNA, the CDR3 is TGTGCCAGTATCTCCGGGACTAGCAGTACCGGGGAGCTGTTTTTT. Its protein product is CASISGTSSTGELFF.

The CDR3 region has the DNA TGTGCCAGCAGCCCGGGACTAGGCCCTGGCACCGGGGAGCTGTTTTTT. Protein sequence: CASSPGLGPGTGELFF. The chain has TRBV7-2 and TRBJ2-2; 8 bases line up with TRBD2. Germline V gene data show CDR1 as SGHTA and CDR2 as FQGNSA. V gave up 5 bases and J gave up 4 bases; unmatched junction bases: 9. The CDR3 runs to 16 residues.

This chain links TRBV6-5 with TRBJ1-4, with D perhaps TRBD1 (5 bases). Germline CDR1 reads MNHEY; CDR2 reads SVGAGI. The CDR3 runs 14 residues. V lost 2 bases, J lost 12 bases, and 16 bases lay in between. The chain's CDR3 is CASSYAQAGGELFF. The CDR3 DNA reads as TGTGCCAGCAGTTACGCACAGGCCGGGGGGGAACTGTTTTTT.

The V gene is TRBV19, the J gene TRBJ2-5, with TRBD2 as a possible D gene (5 bases). V lost 10 bases, J lost 3 bases, and 15 bases lay in between. The CDR3 has 13 amino acids. Germline V gene lookup returns CDR1 LNHDA and CDR2 SQIVND (reference sequence). This CDR3 is CATRWRNEETQYF. CDR3 DNA: TGTGCCACCAGGTGGAGGAACGAAGAGACCCAGTACTTC.

The chain carries TRBV11-2 and TRBJ2-2; TRBD2 agrees at 8 bases. The CDR3 extends over 16 amino acids. V lost 3 bases, J lost 1 base, and 4 bases stayed unmatched. Germline V gives CDR1 SGHAT, CDR2 FQNNGV. CDR3 residues: CASSFGLAGNTGELFF. CDR3 sequence (DNA): TGTGCCAGCAGCTTCGGACTAGCAGGGAACACCGGGGAGCTGTTTTTT.

This sequence joins TRBV11-2 and TRBJ2-6, with 7 bases identical to TRBD1. In germline, CDR1 is SGHAT, CDR2 FQNNGV. CDR3 length: 15 amino acids. V was pared by 5 bases and J by 3 bases, with 4 bases of the junction left unmatched. In DNA form, the CDR3 reads TGTGCCAGCAGCAAACAGGGGTATGGGGCCAACGTCCTGACTTTC. Translation: CASSKQGYGANVLTF.

The chain is built from TRBV9 and TRBJ2-1; TRBD1 matches at 8 bases. CDR1 and CDR2 from the germline V gene are SGDLS and YYNGEE. CDR3 length: 15 amino acids. With V trimmed by 4 bases and J by 9 bases, 12 bases remained unmatched. The CDR3 spells CASSPTDRVGGEQFF. The DNA for the CDR3 is TGTGCCAGCAGCCCAACGGACAGGGTAGGGGGTGAGCAGTTCTTC.